These 4 T cell receptor beta chains were all obtained from the same sample, sequenced in a study of identical twins. TCRdb re-called the 5' RACE reads through MiXCR, storing one row per CDR3 protein. The table records over 600,000 distinct CDR3 sequences, 21% of them present only once. The same specimen was also included in a second study, on T cells expressing NK-cell markers.

The sequencing sample was made of PBMCs. These receptors were collected from a woman aged 18-35 years in good health.

This clonotype has just a few counts. This chain joins TRBV20-1 and TRBJ1-2; D not certain. Per germline, CDR1 DFQATT and CDR2 SNEGSKA (reference sequence). Trimming removed 5 bases from V and 9 bases from J, with 13 bases in between. This CDR3 is built from 11 residues. CDR3 bases: TGCAGTGCTCCAAACCCCCGGAGCTACACCTTC. Translated, it gives CSAPNPRSYTF.

This clonotype showed up just a few times. J is TRBJ2-1 and V is TRBV6-1; a weak D match, TRBD1 (5 bases). Germline V gene sequence: CDR1 MNHNS, CDR2 SASEGT. This CDR3 has 14 residues. The V gene lost 8 bases and the J gene lost 5 bases, with 16 bases spanning the gap. In DNA, the CDR3 is TGTGCCAGCGCTCCTACAGGACGGGACAATGAGCAGTTCTTC. Protein product: CASAPTGRDNEQFF.

The chain uses TRBV6-6 and TRBJ1-2; 8 bases align to TRBD1. V lost 5 bases, J lost 8 bases, and 7 bases stayed unmatched. Per the germline V gene, CDR1 is MNHNY and CDR2 is SVGAGI (reference sequence). This CDR3 is 13 amino acids long. The CDR3 region has the DNA TGTGCCAGCAGTGTGGACAGGGTGAGAGGCTACACCTTC. Translation: CASSVDRVRGYTF.

At least ten counts were recorded for this clonotype. The CDR3 loop is CSAMDRGPNYGYTF. In DNA form, the CDR3 reads TGCAGTGCTATGGACAGGGGTCCCAACTATGGCTACACCTTC. The chain uses TRBV20-1 and TRBJ1-2; 9 positions match TRBD1. Looked up from germline, CDR1 is DFQATT and CDR2 is SNEGSKA (reference sequence). The CDR3 covers 14 residues. V shed 4 bases, J shed 2 bases, and the junction held 5 bases outside the gene matches.